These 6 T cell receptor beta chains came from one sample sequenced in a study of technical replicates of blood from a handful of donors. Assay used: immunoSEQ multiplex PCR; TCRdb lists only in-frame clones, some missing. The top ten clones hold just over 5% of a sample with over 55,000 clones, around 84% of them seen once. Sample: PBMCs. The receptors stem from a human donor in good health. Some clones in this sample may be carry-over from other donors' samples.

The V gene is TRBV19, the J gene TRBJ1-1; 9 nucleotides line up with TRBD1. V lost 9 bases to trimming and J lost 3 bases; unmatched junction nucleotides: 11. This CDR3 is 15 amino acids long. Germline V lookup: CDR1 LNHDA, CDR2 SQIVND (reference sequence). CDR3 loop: CASRYNRGRYTEAFF. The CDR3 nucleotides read TGTGCCAGCCGATATAACAGGGGGCGATACACTGAAGCTTTCTTT.

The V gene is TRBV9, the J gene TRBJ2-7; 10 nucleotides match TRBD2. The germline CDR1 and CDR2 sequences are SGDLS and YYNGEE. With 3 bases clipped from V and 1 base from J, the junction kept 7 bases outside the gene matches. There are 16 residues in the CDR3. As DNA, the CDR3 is TGTGCCAGCAGCGCTACCACTAGCGGGGATTCCTACGAGCAGTACTTC. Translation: CASSATTSGDSYEQYF.

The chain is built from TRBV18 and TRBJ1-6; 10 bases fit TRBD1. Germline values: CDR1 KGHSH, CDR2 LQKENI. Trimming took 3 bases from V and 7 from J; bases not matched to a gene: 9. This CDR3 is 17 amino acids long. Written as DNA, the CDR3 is TGTGCCAGCTCACCTCTATACACGGGACAGGGGAATTCACCCCTCCACTTT. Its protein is CASSPLYTGQGNSPLHF.

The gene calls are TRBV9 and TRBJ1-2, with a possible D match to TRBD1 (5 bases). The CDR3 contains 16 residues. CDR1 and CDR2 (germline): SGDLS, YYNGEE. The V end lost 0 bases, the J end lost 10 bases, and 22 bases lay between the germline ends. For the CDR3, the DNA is TGTGCCAGCAGCGTAGGGGGCCAGGTTCAGGGAGGGGTCTACACCTTC. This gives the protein CASSVGGQVQGGVYTF.

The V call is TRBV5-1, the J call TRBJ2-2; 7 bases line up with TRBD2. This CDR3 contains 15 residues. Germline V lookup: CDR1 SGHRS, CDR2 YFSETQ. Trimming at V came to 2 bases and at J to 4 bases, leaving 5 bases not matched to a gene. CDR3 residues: CASSLASGTTGELFF. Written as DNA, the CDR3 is TGCGCCAGCAGCTTAGCTAGCGGCACCACCGGGGAGCTGTTTTTT.

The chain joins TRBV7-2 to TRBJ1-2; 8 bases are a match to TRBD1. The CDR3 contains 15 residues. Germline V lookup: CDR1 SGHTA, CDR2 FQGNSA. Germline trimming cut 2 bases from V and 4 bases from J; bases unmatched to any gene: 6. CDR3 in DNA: TGTGCCAGCAGCTTATCATCAGGGGGCTTCTATGGCTACACCTTC. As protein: CASSLSSGGFYGYTF. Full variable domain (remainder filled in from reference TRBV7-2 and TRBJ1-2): GAGVSQSPSNKVTEKGKDVELRCDPISGHTALYWYRQSLGQGLEFLIYFQGNSAPDKSGLPSDRFSAERTGGSVSTLTIQRTQQEDSAVYLCASSLSSGGFYGYTFGSGTRLTVV.